Following are 3 T cell receptor beta chains from one sample sequenced in a study of shared clonotypes between healthy human individuals. CD45RO-negative cells were positively selected for CCR7, leaving out terminally differentiated effector memory CD45RA+ cells. Generated by immunoSEQ multiplex PCR, the TCRdb table keeps only in-frame clones and is missing some. The sample yields around 2,000,000 clones, just over 90% seen once. Sequencing was performed on naive CD8+ T cells from PBMCs. Source of these receptors: a man younger than 35 in good health. Some clones in this sample may be carry-over from other donors' samples.

This clone was picked up one time. This chain links TRBV27 with TRBJ2-1; D unclear. Germline V gene data show CDR1 as MNHEY and CDR2 as SMNVEV (reference sequence). CDR3 length: 15 residues. Between the trimmed V and J ends, which lost 2 bases and 2 bases, there was a span of 10 bases. The CDR3 DNA is TGTGCCAGCAGTTTACTACAGTCAACCTACAATGAGCAGTTCTTC. Translated: CASSLLQSTYNEQFF.

The chain links TRBV6-5 to TRBJ1-1, with 7 bases lining up with TRBD1. The V segment lost 5 bases and the J segment 0 bases; nucleotides outside the gene matches: 3. The CDR3 is 14 amino acids. CDR1 and CDR2 (germline): MNHEY, SVGAGI. CDR3 residues: CASSPDRLNTEAFF. CDR3 in DNA: TGTGCCAGCAGTCCGGACAGGCTGAACACTGAAGCTTTCTTT.

This chain uses TRBV27 with TRBJ2-7, with D possibly being TRBD1 or TRBD2 (6 bases each). Trimming took off 0 bases at V and 7 bases at J, with 19 bases between the two ends. Germline loops: CDR1 MNHEY, CDR2 SMNVEV (reference sequence). The CDR3 runs 16 residues. The CDR3 here is CASSLSPGALRLEQYF. As DNA, the CDR3 is TGTGCCAGCAGTTTATCCCCGGGGGCACTACGCTTGGAGCAGTACTTC.